This TCR beta chain originates from a study of T cells after posttransplantation cyclophosphamide. Study-level points and caveats: Recipient CMV seropositivity and CMV reactivation strongly tracked TRB clonality. TRB overlap between skin or GI tissue T cells and blood was limited.

In the case of this clone: What it recognizes is unknown. An end of the junction differs from the germline gene, which may be a read error.

The CDR3 extends over 14 amino acids. Germline lookup yields CDR1 SGDLS and CDR2 YYNGEE. Busulfan-fludarabine conditioning, marrow transplant, and cyclophosphamide on days +3 and +4 were administered. TCRdb's table, derived via immunoSEQ multiplex PCR, lists solely in-frame clones and lacks some. The table shows about 900 clones, with approximately 59% occurring only once. Sequenced here: CD8+ T cells sorted from blood, sampled after allogeneic stem cell transplant with posttransplant cyclophosphamide. This TCR was recovered from a male patient between 50 and 60 years old who received an allogeneic stem cell transplant from an unrelated donor, was CMV-positive, and had acute GVHD only. The graft donor may have contributed some T cells. The rearrangement links TRBV9 to TRBJ2-3; TRBD2 matches at 8 bases. CDR3 amino acids: CANSPRGGTDTQYF. CDR3 nucleotide sequence: TGTGCCAACAGCCCCCGGGGGGGGACAGATACGCAGTATTTT. Combining the CDR3 with reference TRBV9 and TRBJ2-3 gives the whole variable domain DSGVTQTPKHLITATGQRVTLRCSPRSGDLSVYWYQQSLDQGLQFLIQYYNGEERAKGNILERFSAQQFPDLHSELNLSSLELGDSALYFCANSPRGGTDTQYFGPGTRLTVL.